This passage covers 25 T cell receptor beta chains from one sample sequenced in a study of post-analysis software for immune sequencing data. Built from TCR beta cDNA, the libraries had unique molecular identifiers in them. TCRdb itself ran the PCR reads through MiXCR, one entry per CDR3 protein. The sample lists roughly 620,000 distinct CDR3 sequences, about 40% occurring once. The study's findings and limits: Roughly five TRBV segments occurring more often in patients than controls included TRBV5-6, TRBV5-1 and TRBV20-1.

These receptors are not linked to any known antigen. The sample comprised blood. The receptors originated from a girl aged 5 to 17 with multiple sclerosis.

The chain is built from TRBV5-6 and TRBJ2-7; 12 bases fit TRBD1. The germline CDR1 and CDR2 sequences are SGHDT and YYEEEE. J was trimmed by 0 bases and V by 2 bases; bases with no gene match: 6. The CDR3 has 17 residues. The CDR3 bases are TGTGCCAGCAGCTTCAGGGACAGGGGGCTCCTCTCCTACGAGCAGTACTTC. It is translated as CASSFRDRGLLSYEQYF.

The CDR3 nucleotides are TGTGCCAGCAGCTTGGTTCGCGGGGACTCCGGGGATACGCAGTATTTT. Its protein product is CASSLVRGDSGDTQYF. J is TRBJ2-3 and V is TRBV5-6, with TRBD2 as a possible D gene (6 bases). V dropped 0 bases and J dropped 6 bases, with 17 bases sitting between them. This CDR3 region has 16 residues. Germline V CDR1 and CDR2: SGHDT, YYEEEE.

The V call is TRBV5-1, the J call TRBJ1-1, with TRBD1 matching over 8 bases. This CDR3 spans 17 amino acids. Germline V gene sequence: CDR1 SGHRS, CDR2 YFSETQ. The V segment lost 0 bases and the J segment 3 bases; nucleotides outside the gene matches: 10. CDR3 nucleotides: TGCGCCAGCAGCTTGGGCCTTAGGACAGGGATCTACACTGAAGCTTTCTTT. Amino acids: CASSLGLRTGIYTEAFF.

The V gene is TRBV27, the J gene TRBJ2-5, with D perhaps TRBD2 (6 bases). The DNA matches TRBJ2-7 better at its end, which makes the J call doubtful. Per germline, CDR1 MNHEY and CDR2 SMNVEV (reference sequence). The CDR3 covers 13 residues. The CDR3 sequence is CASHDGGANEQYF. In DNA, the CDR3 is TGTGCCAGCCACGACGGCGGGGCAAACGAGCAGTACTTC.

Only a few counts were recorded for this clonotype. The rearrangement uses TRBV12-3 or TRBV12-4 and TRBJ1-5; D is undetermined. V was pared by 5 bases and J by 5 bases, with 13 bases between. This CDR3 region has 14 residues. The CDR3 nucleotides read TGTGCCAGCAGTCTCCGGGGTGCCTATCAGCCCCAGCATTTT. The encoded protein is CASSLRGAYQPQHF.

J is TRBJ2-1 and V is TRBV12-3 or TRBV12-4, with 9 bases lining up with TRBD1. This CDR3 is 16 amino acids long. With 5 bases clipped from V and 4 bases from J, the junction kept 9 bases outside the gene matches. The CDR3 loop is CASSRTGANRYNEQFF. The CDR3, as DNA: TGTGCCAGCAGTAGGACAGGGGCGAATCGGTACAATGAGCAGTTCTTC.

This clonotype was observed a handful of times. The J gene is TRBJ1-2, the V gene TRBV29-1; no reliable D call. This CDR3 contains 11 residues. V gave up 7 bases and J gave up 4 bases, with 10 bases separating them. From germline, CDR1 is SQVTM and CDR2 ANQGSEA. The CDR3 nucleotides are TGCAGCGCCGTGGGGTCCTATGGCTACACCTTC. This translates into CSAVGSYGYTF.

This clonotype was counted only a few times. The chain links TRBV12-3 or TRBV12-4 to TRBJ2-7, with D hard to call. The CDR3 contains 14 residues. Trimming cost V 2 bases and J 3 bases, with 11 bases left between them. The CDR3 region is CASSLSNRGYEQYF. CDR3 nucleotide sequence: TGTGCCAGCAGTTTATCAAACAGAGGCTACGAGCAGTACTTC.

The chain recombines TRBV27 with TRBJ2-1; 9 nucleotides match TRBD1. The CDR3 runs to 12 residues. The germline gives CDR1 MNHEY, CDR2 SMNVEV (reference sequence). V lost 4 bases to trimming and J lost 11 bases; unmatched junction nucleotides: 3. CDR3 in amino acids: CASSSQGAKQFF. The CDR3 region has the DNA TGTGCCAGCAGTTCACAGGGGGCGAAGCAGTTCTTC.

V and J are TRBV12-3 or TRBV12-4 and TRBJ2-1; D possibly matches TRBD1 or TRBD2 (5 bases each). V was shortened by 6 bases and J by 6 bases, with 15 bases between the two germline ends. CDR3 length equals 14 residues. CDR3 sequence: CASRRRDPFNEQFF. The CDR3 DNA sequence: TGTGCCAGCAGACGCCGGGACCCATTCAATGAGCAGTTCTTC.

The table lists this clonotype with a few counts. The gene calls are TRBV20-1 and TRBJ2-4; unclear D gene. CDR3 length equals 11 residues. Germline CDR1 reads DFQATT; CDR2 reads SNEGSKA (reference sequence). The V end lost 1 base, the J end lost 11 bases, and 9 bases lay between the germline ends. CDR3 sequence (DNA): TGCAGTGCTAGAGGAGAGACCTTTCAGTACTTC. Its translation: CSARGETFQYF.

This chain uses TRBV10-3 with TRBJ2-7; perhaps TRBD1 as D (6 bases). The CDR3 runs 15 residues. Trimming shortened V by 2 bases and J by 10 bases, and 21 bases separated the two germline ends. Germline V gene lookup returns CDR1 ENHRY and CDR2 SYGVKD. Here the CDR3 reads CAISEGQGLEEPQYF. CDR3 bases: TGTGCCATCAGTGAGGGGCAGGGGCTTGAGGAGCCCCAGTACTTC.

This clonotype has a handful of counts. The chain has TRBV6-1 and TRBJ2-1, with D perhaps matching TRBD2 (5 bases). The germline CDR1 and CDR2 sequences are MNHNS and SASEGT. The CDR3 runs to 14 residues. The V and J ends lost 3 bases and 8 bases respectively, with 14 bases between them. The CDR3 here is CASSELGGYDEQFF. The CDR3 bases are TGTGCCAGCAGTGAGTTAGGAGGATACGATGAGCAGTTCTTC.

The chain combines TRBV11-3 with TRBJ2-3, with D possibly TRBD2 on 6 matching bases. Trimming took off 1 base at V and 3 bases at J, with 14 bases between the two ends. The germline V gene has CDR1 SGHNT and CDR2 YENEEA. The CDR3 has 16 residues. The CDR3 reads CASSLVGGKGTDTQYF. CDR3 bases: TGTGCCAGCAGCTTAGTAGGCGGGAAGGGGACAGATACGCAGTATTTT.

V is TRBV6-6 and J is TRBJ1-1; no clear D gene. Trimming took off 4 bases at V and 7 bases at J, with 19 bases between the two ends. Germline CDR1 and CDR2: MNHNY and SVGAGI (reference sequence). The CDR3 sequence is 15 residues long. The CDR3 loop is CASSSLGPRFSEAFF. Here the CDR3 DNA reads TGTGCCAGCAGTTCCCTCGGGCCGCGCTTCAGTGAAGCTTTCTTT.

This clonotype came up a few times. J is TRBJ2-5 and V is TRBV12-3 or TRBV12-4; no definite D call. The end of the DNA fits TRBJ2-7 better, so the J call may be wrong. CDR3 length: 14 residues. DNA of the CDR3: TGTGCCAGCAAAACTGACTGGTCCGCAGGCGAGCAGTACTTC. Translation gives CASKTDWSAGEQYF.

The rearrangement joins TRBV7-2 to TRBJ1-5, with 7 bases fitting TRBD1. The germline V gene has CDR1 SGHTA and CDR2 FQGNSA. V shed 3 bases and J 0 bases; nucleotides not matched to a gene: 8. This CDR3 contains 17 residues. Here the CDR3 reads CASSFGQGVYSNQPQHF. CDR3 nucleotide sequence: TGTGCCAGCAGCTTCGGTCAGGGGGTATATAGCAATCAGCCCCAGCATTTT.

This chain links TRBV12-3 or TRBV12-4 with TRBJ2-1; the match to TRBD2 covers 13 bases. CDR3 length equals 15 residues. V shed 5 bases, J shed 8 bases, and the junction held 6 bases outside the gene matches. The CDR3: CASSLGLAGAYEQFF. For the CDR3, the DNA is TGTGCCAGCAGTCTTGGACTAGCGGGAGCCTATGAGCAGTTCTTC.

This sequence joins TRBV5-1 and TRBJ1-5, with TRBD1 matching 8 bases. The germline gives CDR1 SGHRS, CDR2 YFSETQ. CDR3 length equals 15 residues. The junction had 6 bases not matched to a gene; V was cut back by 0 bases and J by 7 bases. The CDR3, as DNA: TGCGCCAGCAGCTTGGGGGGACAGGACAGCCAGCCCCAGCATTTT. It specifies CASSLGGQDSQPQHF.

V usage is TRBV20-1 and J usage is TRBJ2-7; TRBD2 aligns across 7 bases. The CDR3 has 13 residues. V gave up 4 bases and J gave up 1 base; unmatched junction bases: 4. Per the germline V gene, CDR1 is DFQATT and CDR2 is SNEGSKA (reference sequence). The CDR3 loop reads CSANPAGSYEQYF. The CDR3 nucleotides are TGCAGTGCTAACCCAGCGGGGTCCTACGAGCAGTACTTC.

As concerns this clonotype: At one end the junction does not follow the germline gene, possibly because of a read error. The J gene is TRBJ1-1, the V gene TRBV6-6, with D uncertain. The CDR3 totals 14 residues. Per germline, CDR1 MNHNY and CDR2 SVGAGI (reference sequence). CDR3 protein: CACSYAGPNTEAFF. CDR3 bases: TGTGCCTGCAGTTACGCCGGCCCGAACACTGAAGCTTTCTTT.

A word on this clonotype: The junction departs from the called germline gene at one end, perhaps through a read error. The CDR3 coding sequence is TGTGTCAGCAGTTACCTCGACAGGGACCTGCTGAACACTGAAGCTTTCTTT. Protein sequence: CVSSYLDRDLLNTEAFF. The J gene is TRBJ1-1, the V gene TRBV6-5, with TRBD1 matching over 7 bases. The germline V gene encodes CDR1 MNHEY and CDR2 SVGAGI. The CDR3 is 17 residues long.

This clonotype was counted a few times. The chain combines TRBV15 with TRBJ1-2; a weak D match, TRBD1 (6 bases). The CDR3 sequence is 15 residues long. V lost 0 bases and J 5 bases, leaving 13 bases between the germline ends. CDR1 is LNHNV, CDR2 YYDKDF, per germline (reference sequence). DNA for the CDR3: TGTGCCACCAGCAGAGATACGCAGGGGACATATGGCTACACCTTC. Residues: CATSRDTQGTYGYTF.

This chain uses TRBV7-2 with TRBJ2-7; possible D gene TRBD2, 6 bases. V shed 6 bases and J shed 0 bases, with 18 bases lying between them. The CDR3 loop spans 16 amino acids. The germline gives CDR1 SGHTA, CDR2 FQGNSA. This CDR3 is CASRTPRGGTSYEQYF. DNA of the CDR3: TGTGCCAGCAGGACGCCTAGAGGCGGGACCTCCTACGAGCAGTACTTC.

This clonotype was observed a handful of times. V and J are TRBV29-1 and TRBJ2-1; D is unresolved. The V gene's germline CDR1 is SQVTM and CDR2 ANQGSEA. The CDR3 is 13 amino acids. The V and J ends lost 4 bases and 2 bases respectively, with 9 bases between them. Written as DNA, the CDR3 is TGCAGCGTTGCCGAGCAACCCTACAATGAGCAGTTCTTC. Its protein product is CSVAEQPYNEQFF.